The rows below give T cell receptor beta chains drawn from one sample of a study of T cells after yellow fever vaccination. TCRdb recomputed calls from the 5' RACE reads with MiXCR, one row per CDR3 protein. The repertoire holds roughly 30,000 distinct CDR3 sequences, with over 5.5% as singletons. Material: PBMCs, either bulk or a sorted T-cell subset (CD4+, CD8+, memory, or dextramer-sorted; not recorded which), obtained on the day of the yellow fever booster vaccination. The receptor set was obtained from a man younger than 45 who received the YFV17D yellow fever vaccine. The CDR3 runs from the conserved cysteine through the conserved F or W. The order of the fields is V gene, J gene, clone size, D gene, CDR3 DNA, CDR3 protein. A D gene is named only where the DNA matches it firmly. Size is omitted from some rows. Given values are once, few, many or a class for expanded clones.

TRBV18	TRBJ1-1	many	-	TGTGCCAGCTCACCCGGGCAGGACACTGAAGCTTTCTTT	CASSPGQDTEAFF
TRBV7-6	TRBJ2-2	many	-	TGTGCCAGCAGCTTAACGGGGACCGGGGAGCTGTTTTTT	CASSLTGTGELFF
TRBV7-9	TRBJ2-1	many	TRBD2	TGTGCCAGCAGCCAGACTAGCGGGAGTTACAATGAGCAGTTCTTC	CASSQTSGSYNEQFF
TRBV5-1	TRBJ2-1	many	-	TGCGCCAGCAGCTTGGCCGATCACAATGAGCAGTTCTTC	CASSLADHNEQFF
TRBV30	TRBJ2-1	many	TRBD2	TGTGCCTGGAGTGTCGGGGCTAGCGGGAGGATCACCTACAATGAGCAGTTCTTC	CAWSVGASGRITYNEQFF
TRBV29-1	TRBJ2-1	many	-	TGCAGCGTTGGAGGGGGGGATGAGCAGTTCTTC	CSVGGGDEQFF
TRBV6-1	TRBJ1-1	many	-	TGTGCCAGCAGTCTCAATATGGGGGACACTGAAGCTTTCTTT	CASSLNMGDTEAFF
TRBV7-2	TRBJ1-1	many	-	TGTGCCAGCAGCCCCTGGCCGAACACTGAAGCTTTCTTT	CASSPWPNTEAFF
TRBV10-1	TRBJ2-3	many	-	TGCGCCAGCAGTGATGTAGGCCGTGGGAATACGCAGTATTTT	CASSDVGRGNTQYF
TRBV5-1	TRBJ2-6	-	-	TGCGCCAGCAGCTCCGGCGCGGGATCCGGGGCCAACGTCCTGACTTTC	CASSSGAGSGANVLTF
TRBV27	TRBJ2-6	many	-	TGTGCCAGCAGTTTAGGTTACCTAGCTTCTGGGGCCAACGTCCTGACTTTC	CASSLGYLASGANVLTF
TRBV18	TRBJ1-2	-	TRBD1	TGTGCCAGCTCACCACAAGGACAGGGTGATGGCTACACCTTC	CASSPQGQGDGYTF
TRBV7-2	TRBJ2-1	many	TRBD2	TGTGCCAGCATGGAACTAGCGGCCAACAATGAGCAGTTCTTC	CASMELAANNEQFF
TRBV5-4	TRBJ2-7	few	TRBD1	TGTGCCAGCAGCTCACGGACAGGGACCTTCTACGAGCAGTACTTC	CASSSRTGTFYEQYF
TRBV20-1	TRBJ2-2	many	-	TGCAGTGCTCGGTCAGGGATATCCGGGGAGCTGTTTTTT	CSARSGISGELFF
TRBV7-9	TRBJ2-5	many	-	TGTGCCAGCAGCTTGGGATTCACCAAAGAGACCCAGTACTTC	CASSLGFTKETQYF
TRBV29-1	TRBJ1-2	many	-	TGCAGCGTCATCCGGCAGGGGTCCTATGGCTACACCTTC	CSVIRQGSYGYTF
TRBV12-3/TRBV12-4	TRBJ2-4	many	-	TGTGCCAGCAGTCTTAACAGGTGGAACATTCAGTACTTC	CASSLNRWNIQYF
TRBV7-9	TRBJ2-7	many	TRBD1	TGTGCCAGCAGCTTGGGACAGGGGAACTCCTACGAGCAGTACTTC	CASSLGQGNSYEQYF
TRBV18	TRBJ2-1	many	-	TGTGCCAGCTCACCCAAGATGGGTGAGCAGTTCTTC	CASSPKMGEQFF
TRBV5-4	TRBJ1-5	few	-	TGTGCCAGCAGCTCAGGGGGCAATCAGCCCCAGCATTTT	CASSSGGNQPQHF
TRBV6-5	TRBJ1-3	-	-	TGTGCCAGCAGCCCCACCGGACAGCCCCTCTCTGGAAACACCATATATTTT	CASSPTGQPLSGNTIYF
TRBV4-1	TRBJ1-2	many	-	TGCGCCAGCAGCCAAGCCCCTACAGCGGGAAATGGCTACACCTTC	CASSQAPTAGNGYTF
TRBV10-2	TRBJ2-7	many	-	TGCGCCAGCGCCTTCGGGGGATCCTACGAGCAGTACTTC	CASAFGGSYEQYF
TRBV4-1	TRBJ2-1	-	TRBD1	TGCGCCAGCAGCCTGGACAGGGCCTTCAATGAGCAGTTCTTC	CASSLDRAFNEQFF
TRBV9	TRBJ1-2	many	-	TGTGCCAGCAGCTATGGGGTCCCACCCGATTATGGCTACACCTTC	CASSYGVPPDYGYTF
TRBV7-2	TRBJ2-7	many	-	TGTGCCAGCAGCCCCTGGGACGAGCAGTACTTC	CASSPWDEQYF
TRBV28	TRBJ2-7	many	TRBD1	TGTGCCAGCAGTTCCAGGGACAGCCGAGCCTACGAGCAGTACTTC	CASSSRDSRAYEQYF
TRBV2	TRBJ2-1	-	TRBD2	TGTGCCAGCAGTGTGGAGGGACTACCCTACAATGAGCAGTTCTTC	CASSVEGLPYNEQFF
TRBV7-2	TRBJ1-5	many	-	TGTGCCAGCAGCTTAGGGCAGGGTCGAAATCAGCCCCAGCATTTT	CASSLGQGRNQPQHF
TRBV28	TRBJ2-7	many	-	TGTGCCAGCATGCAGGCCCCGAGGGTCTACGAGCAGTACTTC	CASMQAPRVYEQYF
TRBV11-2	TRBJ1-5	few	-	TGTGCCAGCAGCTTGATTTTGGTTTGTGAAAGCAATCAGCCCCAGCATTTT	CASSLILVCESNQPQHF
TRBV24-1	TRBJ2-2	many	-	TGTGCCACCCGGGCTAGCGAATTAAACACCGGGGAGCTGTTTTTT	CATRASELNTGELFF
TRBV10-1	TRBJ2-1	many	-	TGCGCCAGCAGTGAGATTTCCAGCGAAAGCTCCTACAATGAGCAGTTCTTC	CASSEISSESSYNEQFF
TRBV7-2	TRBJ2-7	many	TRBD1	TGTGCCAGCAGCCGACAGGGGGCGGGCGAGCAGTACTTC	CASSRQGAGEQYF
TRBV20-1	TRBJ1-2	-	TRBD1	TGCAGTGCCATCCGGGACAGGGCTTATGGCTACACCTTC	CSAIRDRAYGYTF
TRBV7-9	TRBJ1-6	many	-	TGTGCCAGCAGCTCCGGGGACACTTCCTATAATTCACCCCTCCACTTT	CASSSGDTSYNSPLHF
TRBV11-1	TRBJ2-3	many	-	TGTGCCAGCAGCATAGGGATTGATACGCAGTATTTT	CASSIGIDTQYF
TRBV27	TRBJ2-3	-	-	TGTGCCAGCAGTTACCGGGCGGAATACCCCACAGATACGCAGTATTTT	CASSYRAEYPTDTQYF
TRBV12-5	TRBJ2-7	-	-	TGTGCTAGTGGTTTGGCATTTAGCGGACCGCCCTACGAGCAGTACTTC	CASGLAFSGPPYEQYF
TRBV14	TRBJ2-7	few	-	TGTGCCAGCAGCCGGGACCGGGGCCTAGAGCAGTACTTC	CASSRDRGLEQYF
TRBV6-2/TRBV6-3	TRBJ2-7	few	TRBD2	TGTGCCAGCACCTTTACGTCTAGCGGGGGACAGTACTTC	CASTFTSSGGQYF